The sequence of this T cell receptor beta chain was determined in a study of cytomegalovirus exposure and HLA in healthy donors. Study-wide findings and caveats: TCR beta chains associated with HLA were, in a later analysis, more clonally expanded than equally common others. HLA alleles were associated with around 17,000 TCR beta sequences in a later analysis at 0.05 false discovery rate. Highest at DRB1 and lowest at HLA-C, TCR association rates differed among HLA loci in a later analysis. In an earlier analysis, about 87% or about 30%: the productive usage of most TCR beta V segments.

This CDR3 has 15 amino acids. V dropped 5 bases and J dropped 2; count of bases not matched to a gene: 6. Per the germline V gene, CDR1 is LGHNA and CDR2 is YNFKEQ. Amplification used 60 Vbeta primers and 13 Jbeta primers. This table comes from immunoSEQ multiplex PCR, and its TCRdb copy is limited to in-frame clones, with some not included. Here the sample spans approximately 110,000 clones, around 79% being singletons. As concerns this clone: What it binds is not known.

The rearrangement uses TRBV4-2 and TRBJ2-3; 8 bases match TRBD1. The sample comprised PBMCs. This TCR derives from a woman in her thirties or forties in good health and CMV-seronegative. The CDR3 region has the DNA TGTGCCAGCAGCAAAGGACAGGGCCACACAGATACGCAGTATTTT. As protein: CASSKGQGHTDTQYF.